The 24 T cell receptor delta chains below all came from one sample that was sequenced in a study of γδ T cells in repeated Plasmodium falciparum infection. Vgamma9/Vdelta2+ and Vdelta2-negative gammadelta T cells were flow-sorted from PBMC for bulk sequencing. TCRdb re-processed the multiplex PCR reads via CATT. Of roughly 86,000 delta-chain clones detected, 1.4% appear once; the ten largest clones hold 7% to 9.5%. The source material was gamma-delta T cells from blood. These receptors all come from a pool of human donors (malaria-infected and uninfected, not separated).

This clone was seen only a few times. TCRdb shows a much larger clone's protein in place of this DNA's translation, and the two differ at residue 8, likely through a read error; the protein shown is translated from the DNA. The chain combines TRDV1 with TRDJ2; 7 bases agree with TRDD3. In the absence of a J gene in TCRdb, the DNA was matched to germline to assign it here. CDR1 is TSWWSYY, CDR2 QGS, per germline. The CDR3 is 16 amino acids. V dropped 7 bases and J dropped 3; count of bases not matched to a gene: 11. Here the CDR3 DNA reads TGTGCTCTTGCCTCCTGGGGGGTACGCGTGACAGCACAACTCTTCTTT. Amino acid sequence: CALASWGVRVTAQLFF.

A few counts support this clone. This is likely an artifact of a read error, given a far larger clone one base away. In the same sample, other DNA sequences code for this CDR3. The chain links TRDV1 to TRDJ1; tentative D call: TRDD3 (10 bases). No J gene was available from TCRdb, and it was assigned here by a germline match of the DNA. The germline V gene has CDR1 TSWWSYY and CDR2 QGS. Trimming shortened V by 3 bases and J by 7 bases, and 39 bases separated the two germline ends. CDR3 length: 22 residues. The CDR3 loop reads CALGDPSLPTYWGIRISPKLIF. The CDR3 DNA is TGTGCTCTTGGGGATCCGAGCCTTCCTACGTACTGGGGGATTAGAATTTCCCCTAAACTCATCTTT.

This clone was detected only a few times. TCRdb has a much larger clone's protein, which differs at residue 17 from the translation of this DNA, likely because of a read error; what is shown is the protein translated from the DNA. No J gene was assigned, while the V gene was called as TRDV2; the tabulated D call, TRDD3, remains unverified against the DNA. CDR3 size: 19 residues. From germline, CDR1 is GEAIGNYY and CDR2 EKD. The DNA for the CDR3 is TGTGCCTGTGACACCCAAGCTCTGGGGGATACCCCGTACACCGATAAACCCATCTTT. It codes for CACDTQALGDTPYTDKPIF.

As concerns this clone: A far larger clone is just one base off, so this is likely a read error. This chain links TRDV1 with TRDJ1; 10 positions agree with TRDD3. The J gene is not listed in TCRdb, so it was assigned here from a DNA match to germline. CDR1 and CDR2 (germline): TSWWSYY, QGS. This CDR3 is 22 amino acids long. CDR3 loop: CALGERTPYRFNGGYHTDKLIF. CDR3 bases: TGTGCTCTCGGGGAACGTACGCCCTACCGTTTCAATGGGGGATACCATACCGATAAACTCATCTTT.

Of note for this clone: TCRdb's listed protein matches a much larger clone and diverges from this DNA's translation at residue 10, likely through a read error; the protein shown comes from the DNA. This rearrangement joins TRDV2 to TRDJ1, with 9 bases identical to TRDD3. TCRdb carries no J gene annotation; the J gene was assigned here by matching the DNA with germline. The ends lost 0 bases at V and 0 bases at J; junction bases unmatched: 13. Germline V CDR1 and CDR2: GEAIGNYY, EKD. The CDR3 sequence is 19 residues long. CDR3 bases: TGTGCCTGTGACACCCTGACTGGGGGAGCCCGGGGCCACACCGATAAACTCATCTTT. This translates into CACDTLTGGARGHTDKLIF.

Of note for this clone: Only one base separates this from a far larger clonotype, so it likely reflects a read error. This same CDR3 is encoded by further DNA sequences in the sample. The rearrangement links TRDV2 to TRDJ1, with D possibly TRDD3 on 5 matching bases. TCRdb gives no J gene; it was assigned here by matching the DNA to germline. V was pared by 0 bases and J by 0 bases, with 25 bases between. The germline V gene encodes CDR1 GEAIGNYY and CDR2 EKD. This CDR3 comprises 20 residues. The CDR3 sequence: CACDTVKGTSRISYTDKLIF. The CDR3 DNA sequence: TGTGCCTGTGACACCGTGAAGGGGACTTCGAGGATCTCGTACACCGATAAACTCATCTTT.

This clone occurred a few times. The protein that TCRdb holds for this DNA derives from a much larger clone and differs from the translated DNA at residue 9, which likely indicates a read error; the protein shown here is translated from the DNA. The CDR3 reads CALGDPWGDTDKLIF. The CDR3 coding sequence is TGTGCTCTTGGGGATCCCTGGGGGGATACCGATAAACTCATCTTT. This sequence joins TRDV1 and TRDJ1, with 7 bases aligning to TRDD3. Assignment of the J gene here rests on matching the DNA to germline, because TCRdb gives none. From germline, CDR1 is TSWWSYY and CDR2 QGS. J gave up 2 bases and V 3 bases, and 6 bases lay outside the gene matches. The CDR3 runs 15 residues.

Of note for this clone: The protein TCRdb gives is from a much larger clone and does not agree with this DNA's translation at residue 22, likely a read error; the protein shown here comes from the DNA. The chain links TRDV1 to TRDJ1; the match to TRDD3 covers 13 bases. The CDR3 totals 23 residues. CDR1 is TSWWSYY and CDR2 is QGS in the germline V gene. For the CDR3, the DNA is TGTGCTCTTGGGTCGACGTCCTTGTCCCACCGGACGTATACTGGGGGATACGGCGATAAACTCACCTTT. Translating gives CALGSTSLSHRTYTGGYGDKLTF.

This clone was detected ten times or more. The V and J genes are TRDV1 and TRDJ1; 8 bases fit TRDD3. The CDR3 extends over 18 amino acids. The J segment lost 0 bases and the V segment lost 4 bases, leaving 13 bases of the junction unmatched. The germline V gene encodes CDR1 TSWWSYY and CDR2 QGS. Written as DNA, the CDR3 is TGTGCTCTTGGGGTCCTCCACTGGGGGTCGAGCTACACCGATAAACTCATCTTT. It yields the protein CALGVLHWGSSYTDKLIF.

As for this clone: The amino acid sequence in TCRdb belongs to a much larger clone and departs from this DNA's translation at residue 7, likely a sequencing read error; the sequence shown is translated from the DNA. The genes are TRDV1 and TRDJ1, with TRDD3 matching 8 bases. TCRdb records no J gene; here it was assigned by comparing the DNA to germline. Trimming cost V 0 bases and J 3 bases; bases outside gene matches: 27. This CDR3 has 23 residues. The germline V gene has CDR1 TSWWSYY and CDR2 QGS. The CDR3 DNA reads TGTGCTCTTGGGGAACTGCTTCCATCCACACTTATAATTGGGGGATCTGGATCCGATAAACTCATCTTT. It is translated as CALGELLPSTLIIGGSGSDKLIF.

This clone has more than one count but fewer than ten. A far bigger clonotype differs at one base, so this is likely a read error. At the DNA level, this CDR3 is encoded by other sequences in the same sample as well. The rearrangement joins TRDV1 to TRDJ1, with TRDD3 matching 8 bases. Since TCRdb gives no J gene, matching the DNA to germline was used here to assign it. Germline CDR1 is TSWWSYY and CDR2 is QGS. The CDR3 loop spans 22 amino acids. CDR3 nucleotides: TGTGCTCTTGGGGAACGTTTCCGCTTCCTGAAGTATACTGGGGGTTACACTGATAAACTCATCTTT. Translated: CALGERFRFLKYTGGYTDKLIF.

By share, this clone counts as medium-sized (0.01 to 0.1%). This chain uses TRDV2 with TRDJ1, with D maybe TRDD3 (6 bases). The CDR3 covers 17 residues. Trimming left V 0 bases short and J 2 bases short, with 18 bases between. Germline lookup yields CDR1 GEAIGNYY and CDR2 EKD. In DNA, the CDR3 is TGTGCCTGTGACACCAGAACCCGATCGGGGGGAACCGATAAACTCATCTTT. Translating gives CACDTRTRSGGTDKLIF.

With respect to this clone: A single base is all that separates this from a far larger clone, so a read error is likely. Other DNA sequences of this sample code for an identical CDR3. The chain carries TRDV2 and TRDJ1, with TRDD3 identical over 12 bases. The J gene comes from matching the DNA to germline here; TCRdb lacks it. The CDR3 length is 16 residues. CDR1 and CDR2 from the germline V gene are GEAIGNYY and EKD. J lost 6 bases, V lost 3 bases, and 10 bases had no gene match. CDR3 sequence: CACDPWTTGGYNKLIF. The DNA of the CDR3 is TGTGCCTGTGACCCATGGACCACTGGGGGATACAATAAACTCATCTTT.

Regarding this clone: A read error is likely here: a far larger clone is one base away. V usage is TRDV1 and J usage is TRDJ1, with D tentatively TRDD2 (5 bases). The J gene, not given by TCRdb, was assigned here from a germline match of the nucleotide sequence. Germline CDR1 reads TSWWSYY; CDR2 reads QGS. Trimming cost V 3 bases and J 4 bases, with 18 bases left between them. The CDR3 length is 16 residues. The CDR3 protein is CALGDLLGPPRDKLIF. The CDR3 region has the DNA TGTGCTCTTGGGGACCTCCTAGGCCCCCCACGCGATAAACTCATCTTT.

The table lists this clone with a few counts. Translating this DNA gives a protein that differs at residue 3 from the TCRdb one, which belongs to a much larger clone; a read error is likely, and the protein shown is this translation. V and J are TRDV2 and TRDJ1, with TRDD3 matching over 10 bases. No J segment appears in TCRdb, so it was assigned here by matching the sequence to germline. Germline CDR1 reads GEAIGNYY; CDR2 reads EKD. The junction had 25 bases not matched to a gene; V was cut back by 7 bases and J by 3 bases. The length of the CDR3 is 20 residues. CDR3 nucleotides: TGTGCCTGGGACCCAATCAGCGGCGGGGGGATACGCGAATTGGCCGATAAACTCATCTTT. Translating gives CAWDPISGGGIRELADKLIF.

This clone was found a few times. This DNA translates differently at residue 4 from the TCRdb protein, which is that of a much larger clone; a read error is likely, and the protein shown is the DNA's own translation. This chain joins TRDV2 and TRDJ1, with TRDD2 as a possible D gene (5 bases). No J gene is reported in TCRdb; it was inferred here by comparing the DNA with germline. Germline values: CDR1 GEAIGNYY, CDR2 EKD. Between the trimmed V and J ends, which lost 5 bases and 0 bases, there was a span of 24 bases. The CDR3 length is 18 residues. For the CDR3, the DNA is TGTGCCTGTGGCTCCCTACCCGGGTACTGCATCTACACCGATAAACTCATCTTT. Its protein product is CACGSLPGYCIYTDKLIF.

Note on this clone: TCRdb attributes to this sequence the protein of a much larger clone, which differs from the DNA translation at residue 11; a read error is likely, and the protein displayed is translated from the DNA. The chain's CDR3 is CALGGLPRGGTRKLIF. CDR3 coding DNA: TGTGCTCTTGGGGGCCTCCCGAGGGGGGGGACACGCAAACTCATCTTT. The chain joins TRDV1 to TRDJ1, with D possibly being TRDD3 (6 bases). No J gene is reported in TCRdb; it was inferred here by comparing the DNA with germline. Trimming removed 4 bases at V and 8 bases at J, with 23 bases between. Germline lookup yields CDR1 TSWWSYY and CDR2 QGS. The CDR3 is made up of 16 amino acids.

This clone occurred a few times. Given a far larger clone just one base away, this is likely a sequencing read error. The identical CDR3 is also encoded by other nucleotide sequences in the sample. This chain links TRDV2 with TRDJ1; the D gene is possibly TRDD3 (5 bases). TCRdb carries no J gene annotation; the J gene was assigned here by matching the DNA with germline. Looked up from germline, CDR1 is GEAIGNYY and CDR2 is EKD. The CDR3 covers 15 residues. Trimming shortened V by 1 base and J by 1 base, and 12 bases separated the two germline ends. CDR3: CACDTLGGGTDKLIF. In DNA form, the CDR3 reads TGTGCCTGTGACACGCTGGGAGGGGGCACCGATAAACTCATCTTT.

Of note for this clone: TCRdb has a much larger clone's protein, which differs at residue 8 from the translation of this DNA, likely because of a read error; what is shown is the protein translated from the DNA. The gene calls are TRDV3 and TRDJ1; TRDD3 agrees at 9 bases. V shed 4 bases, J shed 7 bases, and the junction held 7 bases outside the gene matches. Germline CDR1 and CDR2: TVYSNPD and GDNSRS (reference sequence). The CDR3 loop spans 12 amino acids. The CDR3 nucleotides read TGTGCCTCTACCTACTGGGGGACTAAACTCATCTTT. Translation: CASTYWGTKLIF.

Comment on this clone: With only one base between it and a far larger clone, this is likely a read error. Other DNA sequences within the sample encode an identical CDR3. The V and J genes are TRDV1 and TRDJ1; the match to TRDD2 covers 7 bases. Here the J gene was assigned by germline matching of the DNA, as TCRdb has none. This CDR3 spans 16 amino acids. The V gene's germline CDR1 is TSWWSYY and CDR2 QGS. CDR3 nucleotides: TGTGCTCTTGGGTTACTTTCCTACGCCCAGACCGACAAACTCATCTTT. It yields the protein CALGLLSYAQTDKLIF.

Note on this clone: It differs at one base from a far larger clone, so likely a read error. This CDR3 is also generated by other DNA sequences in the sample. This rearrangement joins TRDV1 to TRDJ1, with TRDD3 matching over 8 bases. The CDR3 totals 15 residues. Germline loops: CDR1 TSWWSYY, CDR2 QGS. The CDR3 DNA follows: TGTGCGCTTGGGGAAGGTCTCCCGGGGGATAGAGAACTCATCTTT. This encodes CALGEGLPGDRELIF.

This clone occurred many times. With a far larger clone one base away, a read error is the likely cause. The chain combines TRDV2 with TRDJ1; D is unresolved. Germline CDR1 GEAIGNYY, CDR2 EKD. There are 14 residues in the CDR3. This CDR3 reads CACDALSNTDKPIF. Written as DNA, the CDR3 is TGTGCCTGTGACGCGCTTTCTAACACCGATAAACCCATCTTT.

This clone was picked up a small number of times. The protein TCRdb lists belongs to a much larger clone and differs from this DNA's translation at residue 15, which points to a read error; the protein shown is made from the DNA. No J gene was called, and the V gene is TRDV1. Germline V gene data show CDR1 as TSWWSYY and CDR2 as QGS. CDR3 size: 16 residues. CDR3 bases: TGTGCTCTTGGGTTACTCTCCGCCGCGCCGTCGTTCAAACTCACCTTT. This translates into CALGLLSAAPSFKLTF.

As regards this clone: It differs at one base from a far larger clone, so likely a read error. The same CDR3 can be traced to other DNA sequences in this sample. The CDR3 protein is CALGELGDAYWGIGTDKLIF. Written as DNA, the CDR3 is TGTGCTCTTGGGGAACTTGGGGATGCGTATTGGGGGATTGGAACCGATAAACTCATCTTT. The chain recombines TRDV1 with TRDJ1; 8 bases are shared with TRDD3. Matching the DNA to germline supplied the J gene, which TCRdb does not give. V was clipped by 0 bases and J by 2 bases; unmatched bases: 17. CDR3 length equals 20 residues. Germline V CDR1 and CDR2: TSWWSYY, QGS.